One and the same sample provided the 23 T cell receptor beta chains below, sequenced in a study of post-analysis software for immune sequencing data. For these TCRs, the target antigens are not known. The study's findings and limits: TRBV5-6, TRBV5-1 and TRBV20-1 were among several TRBV segments more frequent in patients than controls.

Unique molecular identifiers were present in the TCR beta cDNA libraries. TCRdb processed the PCR reads anew with MiXCR; each CDR3 protein has one entry. This repertoire shows 600,000 to 750,000 distinct CDR3 sequences, around 60% found once; its top ten account for approximately 11%. Material: blood. The receptors come from a girl aged 2 to 9 with multiple sclerosis.

Regarding this clonotype: The junction differs from germline at one of its ends, possibly a read error. J is TRBJ2-3 and V is TRBV5-6; 11 nucleotides line up with TRBD2. This CDR3 region has 15 residues. Germline CDR1 and CDR2: SGHDT and YYEEEE. The CDR3 DNA follows: TGTGCCGGCAGCTTGGTAGCGGGAGGGCGAGGGGAGCAGTATTTT. Its translation: CAGSLVAGGRGEQYF.

The chain is built from TRBV25-1 and TRBJ2-1; possibly TRBD2 for D (5 bases). Deletions cut 6 bases from V and 8 bases from J, with 14 bases between. Germline loops: CDR1 MGHDK, CDR2 SYGVNS. This CDR3 is 13 amino acids long. CDR3 in DNA: TGTGCCAGCAGGAAGGTCAAGGAGGATGAGCAGTTCTTC. This codes for CASRKVKEDEQFF.

This rearrangement joins TRBV29-1 to TRBJ2-1; D uncertain. The V gene lost 0 bases and the J gene lost 10 bases, with 16 bases spanning the gap. The CDR3 is 14 residues long. In germline, CDR1 is SQVTM, CDR2 ANQGSEA. DNA for the CDR3: TGCAGCGTTGAAGATGGGCCAACCTACGGGGAGCAGTTCTTC. Protein sequence: CSVEDGPTYGEQFF.

This chain links TRBV4-2 with TRBJ2-1, with 9 bases fitting TRBD2. CDR3 length equals 16 residues. Germline CDR1 reads LGHNA; CDR2 reads YNFKEQ. The V gene end was trimmed by 1 base and the J gene end by 4 bases; junction bases not matched to a gene: 5. This chain's CDR3 is CASSQGSGLAYNEQFF. The CDR3 nucleotides read TGTGCCAGCAGCCAAGGATCGGGACTAGCTTACAATGAGCAGTTCTTC.

The V gene is TRBV4-1, the J gene TRBJ2-1; 8 bases fit TRBD1. The CDR3 covers 16 residues. The junction had 7 bases not matched to a gene; V was cut back by 0 bases and J by 6 bases. Germline CDR1 and CDR2: MGHRA and YSYEKL. The CDR3 protein is CASSQEWTGISNEQFF. The CDR3 DNA is TGCGCCAGCAGCCAAGAATGGACAGGGATAAGCAATGAGCAGTTCTTC.

This clonotype turned up a few times. In DNA, the CDR3 is TGCAGTGCTAAAAACGACAGGGAAGAGACCCAGTACTTC. Translation gives CSAKNDREETQYF. The chain couples TRBV20-1 to TRBJ2-5, with 7 bases lining up with TRBD1. CDR1 and CDR2 from the germline V gene are DFQATT and SNEGSKA (reference sequence). The junction had 5 bases not matched to a gene; V was cut back by 4 bases and J by 3 bases. The CDR3 runs 13 residues.

This clonotype was detected a few times. The chain employs TRBV5-1 and TRBJ2-1; possible D gene TRBD1, 6 bases. Deletions cut 0 bases from V and 0 bases from J, with 22 bases between. The CDR3 loop spans 20 amino acids. The V gene's germline CDR1 is SGHRS and CDR2 YFSETQ. The CDR3 bases are TGCGCCAGCAGCTTGGTCCCTACAGGGCCGACCCCCAGCTCCTACAATGAGCAGTTCTTC. It yields the protein CASSLVPTGPTPSSYNEQFF.

This chain uses TRBV7-2 with TRBJ1-2; 7 nucleotides line up with TRBD1. Germline V gene lookup returns CDR1 SGHTA and CDR2 FQGNSA. The CDR3 is made up of 14 amino acids. Unmatched junction bases numbered 9, after V lost 5 bases and J lost 6 bases. CDR3 nucleotide sequence: TGTGCCAGCAGCGTTGACAGGGTGTTGGATGGCTACACCTTC. Amino acid sequence: CASSVDRVLDGYTF.

The gene calls are TRBV6-2 or TRBV6-3 and TRBJ2-3; perhaps TRBD2 as D (7 bases). The CDR3 contains 13 residues. Deletions cut 6 bases from V and 8 bases from J, with 15 bases between. The germline gives CDR1 MNHEY, CDR2 SVGEGT. The CDR3, as DNA: TGTGCCAGCAGGCGGGGGCGAGGAGGTACGCAGTATTTT. Encoded protein: CASRRGRGGTQYF.

The rearrangement joins TRBV10-1 to TRBJ2-1; 9 bases map to TRBD1. In germline, CDR1 is WNHNN, CDR2 SYGVQD (reference sequence). The CDR3 has 13 amino acids. With V trimmed by 2 bases and J by 9 bases, 2 bases remained unmatched. The CDR3 region is CASSEGDRAEQFF. The CDR3 nucleotides read TGCGCCAGCAGTGAGGGGGACAGGGCTGAGCAGTTCTTC.

This clonotype was picked up a small number of times. The chain carries TRBV6-1 and TRBJ2-7, with TRBD1 identical over 9 bases. This CDR3 is built from 12 residues. Germline V CDR1 and CDR2: MNHNS, SASEGT. Trimming cost V 10 bases and J 3 bases; bases outside gene matches: 4. CDR3 sequence: CATEGQGYEQYF. CDR3 sequence (DNA): TGTGCCACCGAGGGACAGGGCTACGAGCAGTACTTC.

The CDR3 loop is CASSLEGTSVDEQYF. For the CDR3, the DNA is TGCGCCAGCAGCCTGGAGGGGACTTCCGTCGACGAGCAGTACTTC. J is TRBJ2-7 and V is TRBV5-1; D might be TRBD2 (6 bases). The CDR3 spans 15 residues. V dropped 4 bases and J dropped 5 bases, with 19 bases sitting between them. The germline V gene has CDR1 SGHRS and CDR2 YFSETQ.

This clonotype has at least ten counts. The chain employs TRBV3-1 and TRBJ2-7; 9 bases fit TRBD1. In germline, CDR1 is LGHDT, CDR2 YNNKEL (reference sequence). The CDR3 runs to 14 residues. The V segment lost 7 bases and the J segment 5 bases; nucleotides outside the gene matches: 9. The CDR3 region is CASTSTGGLNEQYF. The CDR3 DNA reads as TGTGCCAGCACCTCGACAGGGGGACTGAACGAGCAGTACTTC.

For this clonotype: Sequence at one end of the junction differs from germline and may be a read error. The rearrangement joins TRBV4-1 to TRBJ2-3, with TRBD2 matching over 11 bases. Germline V gene data show CDR1 as MGHRA and CDR2 as YSYEKL. The CDR3 has 16 amino acids. Written as DNA, the CDR3 is TGCGCCAGCAGCCAACCTCTAGCGGGGGGTTTAGATACACAGTATTTT. Protein sequence: CASSQPLAGGLDTQYF.

The CDR3 DNA is TGCGCCAGCAGCTCAATGACAGGGGGGAACTATGGCTACACCTTC. Translation: CASSSMTGGNYGYTF. This chain uses TRBV5-1 with TRBJ1-2; 9 nucleotides match TRBD1. Germline lookup yields CDR1 SGHRS and CDR2 YFSETQ. Trimming cost V 3 bases and J 2 bases; bases outside gene matches: 5. The CDR3 has 15 amino acids. The full variable domain, with the rest looked up from reference TRBV5-1 and TRBJ1-2, is KAGVTQTPRYLIKTRGQQVTLSCSPISGHRSVSWYQQTPGQGLQFLFEYFSETQRNKGNFPGRFSGRQFSNSRSEMNVSTLELGDSALYLCASSSMTGGNYGYTFGSGTRLTVV.

This clonotype has more than one count but fewer than ten. The gene calls are TRBV28 and TRBJ2-1; D remains ambiguous. The germline V gene has CDR1 MDHEN and CDR2 SYDVKM. The V gene lost 6 bases and the J gene lost 2 bases, with 11 bases spanning the gap. This CDR3 comprises 14 residues. The CDR3 loop reads CASSAYHPYNEQFF. CDR3 coding DNA: TGTGCCAGCAGCGCCTATCACCCCTACAATGAGCAGTTCTTC.

The chain employs TRBV5-8 and TRBJ2-4; possibly TRBD2 for D (7 bases). This CDR3 has 15 residues. CDR1 and CDR2 (germline): SGHTS, YDEGEE. Trimming took 2 bases from V and 9 from J, leaving 18 bases between them. The CDR3 protein is CASSFRGEGGGIQYF. For the CDR3, the DNA is TGTGCCAGCAGCTTTCGAGGGGAGGGGGGCGGCATTCAGTACTTC.

This chain connects TRBV10-3 to TRBJ2-5; 10 bases are shared with TRBD1. The J call is doubtful: the DNA matches TRBJ2-7 better. The length of the CDR3 is 12 residues. Germline CDR1 and CDR2: ENHRY and SYGVKD. CDR3 protein: CAISGQGGEQYF. The CDR3 coding sequence is TGTGCCATCAGCGGACAGGGGGGCGAGCAGTACTTC.

This clonotype was counted a single time. The gene calls are TRBV5-1 and TRBJ1-2; the match to TRBD1 covers 7 bases. The CDR3 is 13 amino acids. With V trimmed by 2 bases and J by 8 bases, 6 bases remained unmatched. The germline V gene has CDR1 SGHRS and CDR2 YFSETQ. CDR3 DNA: TGCGCCAGCAGCTTCTCAGGGGGTGAGGGCTACACCTTC. Translated: CASSFSGGEGYTF.

The genes are TRBV20-1 and TRBJ2-3, with D possibly matching TRBD1 (6 bases). From germline, CDR1 is DFQATT and CDR2 SNEGSKA (reference sequence). The CDR3 covers 16 residues. Trimming took off 0 bases at V and 7 bases at J, with 20 bases between the two ends. As DNA, the CDR3 is TGCAGTGCTAGAGACCCCACTTCGGGACAAGCATATACGCAGTATTTT. Translating gives CSARDPTSGQAYTQYF.

This chain links TRBV7-2 with TRBJ2-5; D possibly corresponds to TRBD2 (5 bases). This CDR3 contains 13 residues. The germline V gene encodes CDR1 SGHTA and CDR2 FQGNSA. The V gene lost 8 bases and the J gene lost 5 bases, with 15 bases spanning the gap. CDR3 coding DNA: TGTGCCAGCGCCGATAGTCGGAGGGAGACCCAGTACTTC. The encoded protein is CASADSRRETQYF.

The DNA of the CDR3 is TGTGCCAGCAGATTACCCCGGGACAGAAACACTGAAGCTTTCTTT. As protein: CASRLPRDRNTEAFF. The chain couples TRBV6-6 to TRBJ1-1, with TRBD1 matching over 7 bases. J lost 2 bases, V lost 6 bases, and 9 bases had no gene match. Germline CDR1 and CDR2: MNHNY and SVGAGI (reference sequence). The CDR3 spans 15 residues.

The gene calls are TRBV6-2 or TRBV6-3 and TRBJ2-1; D gene unclear. The CDR3 loop spans 15 amino acids. V was cut by 3 bases and J by 0 bases, with 9 bases left in between. In germline, CDR1 is MNHEY, CDR2 SVGEGT. CDR3 coding DNA: TGTGCCAGCAGTTATATACGGAGCTCCTACAATGAGCAGTTCTTC. This translates into CASSYIRSSYNEQFF.